This T cell receptor (beta chain) originates from a study of cytomegalovirus exposure and HLA in healthy donors. Points from the study as a whole: As confirmed in vitro, three CMV-associated chains were specific for CMV antigens. V- and J-gene trimming in TCR beta was tied to a missense DCLRE1C variant by an analysis performed later. Across HLA loci, a later analysis found differing TCR association rates, with DRB1 most and HLA-C fewest.

Points on this clone: As yet, its antigen is unknown.

Germline CDR1 SNHLY, CDR2 FYNNEI. The CDR3 has 15 residues. Losses at the gene ends were 4 bases for V and 8 bases for J; bases not matched to a gene: 13. A multiplex PCR was run with 60 Vbeta primers and 13 Jbeta primers. Here immunoSEQ multiplex PCR was the method, and the copy in TCRdb shows in-frame clones only, minus some. The table records 130,000 to 150,000 clones, roughly three quarters of them present only once. V gene TRBV2 combines with J gene TRBJ1-2; the match to TRBD1 covers 7 bases. The origin of this receptor is a woman between 45 and 60 years old in good health and CMV-seronegative. Input material: PBMCs. The CDR3 is CASSVRTGQVGGYTF. DNA for the CDR3: TGTGCCAGCAGTGTCCGGACAGGCCAGGTCGGGGGCTACACCTTC.